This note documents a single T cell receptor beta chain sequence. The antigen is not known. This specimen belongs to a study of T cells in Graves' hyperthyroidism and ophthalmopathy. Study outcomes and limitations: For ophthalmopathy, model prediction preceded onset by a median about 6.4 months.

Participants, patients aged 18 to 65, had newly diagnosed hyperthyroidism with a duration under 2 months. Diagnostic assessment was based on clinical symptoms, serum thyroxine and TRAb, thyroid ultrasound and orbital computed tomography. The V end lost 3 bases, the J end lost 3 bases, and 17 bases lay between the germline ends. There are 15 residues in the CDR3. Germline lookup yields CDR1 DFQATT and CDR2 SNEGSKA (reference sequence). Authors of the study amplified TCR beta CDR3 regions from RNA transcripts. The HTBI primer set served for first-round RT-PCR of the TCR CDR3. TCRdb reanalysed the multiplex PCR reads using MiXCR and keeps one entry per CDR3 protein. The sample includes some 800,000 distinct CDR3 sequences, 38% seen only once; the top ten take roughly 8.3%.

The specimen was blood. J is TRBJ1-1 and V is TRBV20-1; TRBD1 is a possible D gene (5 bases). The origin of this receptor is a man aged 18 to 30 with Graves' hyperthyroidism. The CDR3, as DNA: TGCAGTGCTAGGGACTCCGGGACGACCGACACTGAAGCTTTCTTT. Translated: CSARDSGTTDTEAFF.